This T cell receptor beta chain derives from a study of blood T cell repertoires in COVID-19. As for the study in general: From the United States, Italy and Spain came samples of acute and convalescent COVID-19. In each case, the material was cDNA or gDNA derived from T cells, B-cell-depleted T cells, or PBMCs.

The CDR3 runs to 13 residues. V was clipped by 5 bases and J by 2 bases; unmatched bases: 2. CDR1 is SGHTA and CDR2 is FQGTGA in the germline V gene. In the original workflow: Amplified reference gene primers provided the basis for estimating nucleated cell counts. Profiling relied on immunoSEQ multiplex PCR, and the TCRdb table lists in-frame clones only, not all of them. V, J and clone size derive from that table, while D and trimming were established from the DNA sequence. Of around 310,000 clones in the sample, 89% were seen once. This clonotype was obtained from a woman in her sixties with acute or convalescent COVID-19. Input material: peripheral blood. The chain has TRBV7-3 and TRBJ1-1; the match to TRBD1 covers 7 bases. CDR3 in amino acids: CASSTGANTEAFF. In DNA, the CDR3 is TGTGCCAGCAGCACAGGGGCAAACACTGAAGCTTTCTTT.